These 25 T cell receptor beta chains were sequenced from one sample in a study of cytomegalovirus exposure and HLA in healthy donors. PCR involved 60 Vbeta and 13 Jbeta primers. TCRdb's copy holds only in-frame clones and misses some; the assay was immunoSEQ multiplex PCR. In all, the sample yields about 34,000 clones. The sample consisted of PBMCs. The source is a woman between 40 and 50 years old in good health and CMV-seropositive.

The CDR3 DNA is TGTGCCAGCAGCTCCGGGAGGGACAAAAACATTCAGTACTTC. It is translated as CASSSGRDKNIQYF. The V gene is TRBV11-1, the J gene TRBJ2-4, with 8 positions matching TRBD2. CDR1 and CDR2 from the germline V gene are SGHAT and FQDESV (reference sequence). The CDR3 extends over 14 amino acids. V was pared by 4 bases and J by 3 bases, with 2 bases of the junction left unmatched.

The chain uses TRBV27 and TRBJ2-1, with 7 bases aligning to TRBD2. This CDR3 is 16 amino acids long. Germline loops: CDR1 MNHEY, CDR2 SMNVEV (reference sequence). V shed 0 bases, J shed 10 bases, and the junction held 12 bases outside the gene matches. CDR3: CASSLSPGEGLREQFF. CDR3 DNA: TGTGCCAGCAGTTTATCGCCGGGGGAGGGCCTCCGGGAGCAGTTCTTC.

CDR3 sequence reads: CASSPVGTENTGELFF. The CDR3 nucleotides are TGTGCCAGCTCACCTGTCGGGACAGAAAATACCGGGGAGCTGTTTTTT. This sequence joins TRBV18 and TRBJ2-2; 7 bases align to TRBD1. The CDR3 has 16 residues. Losses at the gene ends were 3 bases for V and 5 bases for J; bases not matched to a gene: 9. Germline V CDR1 and CDR2: KGHSH, LQKENI.

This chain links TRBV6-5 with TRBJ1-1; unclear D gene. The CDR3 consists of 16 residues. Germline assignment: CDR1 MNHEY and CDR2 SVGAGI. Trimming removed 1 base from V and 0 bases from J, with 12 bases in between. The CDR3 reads CASSYWKGGVNTEAFF. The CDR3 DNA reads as TGTGCCAGCAGTTACTGGAAGGGAGGTGTGAACACTGAAGCTTTCTTT.

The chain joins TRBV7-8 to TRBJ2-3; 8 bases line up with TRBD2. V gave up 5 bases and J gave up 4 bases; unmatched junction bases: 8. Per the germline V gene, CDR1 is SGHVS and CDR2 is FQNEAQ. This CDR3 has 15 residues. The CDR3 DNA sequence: TGTGCCAGCAGCCGCTCGGGAGGGCCAGCAGATACGCAGTATTTT. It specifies CASSRSGGPADTQYF.

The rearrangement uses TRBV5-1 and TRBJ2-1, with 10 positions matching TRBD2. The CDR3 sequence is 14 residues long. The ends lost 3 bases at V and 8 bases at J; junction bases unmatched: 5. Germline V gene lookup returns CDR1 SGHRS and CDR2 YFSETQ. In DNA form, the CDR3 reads TGCGCCAGCAGCTCTACGGGACTAGCGTATGAGCAGTTCTTC. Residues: CASSSTGLAYEQFF.

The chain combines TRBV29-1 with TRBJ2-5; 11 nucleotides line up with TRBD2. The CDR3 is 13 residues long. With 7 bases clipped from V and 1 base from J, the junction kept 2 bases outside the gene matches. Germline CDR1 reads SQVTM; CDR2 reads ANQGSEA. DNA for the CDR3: TGCAGCGAGACTAGCGGGGTCCAAGAGACCCAGTACTTC. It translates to CSETSGVQETQYF.

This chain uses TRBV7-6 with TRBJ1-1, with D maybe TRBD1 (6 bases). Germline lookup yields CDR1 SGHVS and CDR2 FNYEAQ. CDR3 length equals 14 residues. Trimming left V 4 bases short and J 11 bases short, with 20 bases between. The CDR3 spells CASSSGQPETTAFF. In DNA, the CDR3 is TGTGCCAGCAGCTCCGGACAGCCCGAAACGACTGCTTTCTTT.

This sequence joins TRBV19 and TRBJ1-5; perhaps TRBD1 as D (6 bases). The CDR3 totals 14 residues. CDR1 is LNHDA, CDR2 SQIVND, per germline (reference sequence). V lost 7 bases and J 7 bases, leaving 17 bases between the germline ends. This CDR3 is CASTNIGQGQPQHF. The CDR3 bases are TGTGCCAGTACTAACATCGGTCAGGGGCAGCCCCAGCATTTT.

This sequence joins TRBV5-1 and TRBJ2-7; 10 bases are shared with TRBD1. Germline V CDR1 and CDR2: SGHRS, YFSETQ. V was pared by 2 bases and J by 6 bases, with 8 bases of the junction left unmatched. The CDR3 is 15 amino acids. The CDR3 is CASSFAGQGNGEQYF. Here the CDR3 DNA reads TGCGCCAGCAGCTTTGCGGGACAGGGGAACGGCGAGCAGTACTTC.

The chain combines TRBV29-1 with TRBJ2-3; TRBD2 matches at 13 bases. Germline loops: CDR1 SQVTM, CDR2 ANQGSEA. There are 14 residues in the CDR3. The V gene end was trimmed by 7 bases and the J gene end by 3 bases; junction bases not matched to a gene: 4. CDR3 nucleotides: TGCAGCGCCGGACTAGCGGGAGTTACAGATACGCAGTATTTT. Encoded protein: CSAGLAGVTDTQYF.

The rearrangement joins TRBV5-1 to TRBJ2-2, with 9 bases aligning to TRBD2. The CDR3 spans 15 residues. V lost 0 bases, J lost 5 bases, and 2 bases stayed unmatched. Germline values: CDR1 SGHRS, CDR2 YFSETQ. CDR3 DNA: TGCGCCAGCAGCTTGGTAGCGGGAGTTACCGGGGAGCTGTTTTTT. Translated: CASSLVAGVTGELFF. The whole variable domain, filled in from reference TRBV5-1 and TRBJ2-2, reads KAGVTQTPRYLIKTRGQQVTLSCSPISGHRSVSWYQQTPGQGLQFLFEYFSETQRNKGNFPGRFSGRQFSNSRSEMNVSTLELGDSALYLCASSLVAGVTGELFFGEGSRLTVL.

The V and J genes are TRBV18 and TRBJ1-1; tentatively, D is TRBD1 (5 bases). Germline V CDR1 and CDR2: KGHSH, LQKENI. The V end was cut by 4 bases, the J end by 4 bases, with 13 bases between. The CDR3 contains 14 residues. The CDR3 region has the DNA TGTGCCAGCTCACGTGCCTCAGGGTTCACTGAAGCTTTCTTT. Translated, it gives CASSRASGFTEAFF.

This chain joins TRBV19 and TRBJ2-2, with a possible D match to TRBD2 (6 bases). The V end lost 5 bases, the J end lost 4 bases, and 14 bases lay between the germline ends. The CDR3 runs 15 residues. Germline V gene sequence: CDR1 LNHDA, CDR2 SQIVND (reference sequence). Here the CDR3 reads CASSGGGAGTGELFF. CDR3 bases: TGTGCCAGTAGTGGTGGCGGGGCGGGCACCGGGGAGCTGTTTTTT.

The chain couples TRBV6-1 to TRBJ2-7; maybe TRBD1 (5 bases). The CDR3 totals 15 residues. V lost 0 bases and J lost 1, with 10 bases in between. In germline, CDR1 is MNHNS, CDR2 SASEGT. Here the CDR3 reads CASSEAPDSSYEQYF. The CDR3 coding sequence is TGTGCCAGCAGTGAAGCGCCCGACAGTTCCTACGAGCAGTACTTC.

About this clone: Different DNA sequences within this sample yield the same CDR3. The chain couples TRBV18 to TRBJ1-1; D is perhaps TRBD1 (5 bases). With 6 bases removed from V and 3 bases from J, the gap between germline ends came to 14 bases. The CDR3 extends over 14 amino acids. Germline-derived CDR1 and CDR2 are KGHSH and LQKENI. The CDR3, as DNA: TGTGCCAGCTCTCCCACCGGCAGGGACACTGAAGCTTTCTTT. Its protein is CASSPTGRDTEAFF.

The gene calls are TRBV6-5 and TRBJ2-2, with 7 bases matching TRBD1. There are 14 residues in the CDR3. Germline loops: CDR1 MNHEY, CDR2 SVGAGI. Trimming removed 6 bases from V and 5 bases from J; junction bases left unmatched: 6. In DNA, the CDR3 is TGTGCCAGCAGATCCGGGACAGAGACCGGGGAGCTGTTTTTT. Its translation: CASRSGTETGELFF.

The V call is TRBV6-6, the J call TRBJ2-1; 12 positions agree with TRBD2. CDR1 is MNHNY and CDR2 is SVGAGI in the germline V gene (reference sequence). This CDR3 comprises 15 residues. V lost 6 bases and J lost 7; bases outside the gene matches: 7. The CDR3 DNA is TGTGCCAGCAGCCGAAATGGACTAGCGGGAAATGAGCAGTTCTTC. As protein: CASSRNGLAGNEQFF.

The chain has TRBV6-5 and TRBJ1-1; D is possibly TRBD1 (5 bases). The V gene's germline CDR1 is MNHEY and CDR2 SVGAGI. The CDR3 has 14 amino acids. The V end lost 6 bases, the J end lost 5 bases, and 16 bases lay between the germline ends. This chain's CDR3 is CASSSRRGETEAFF. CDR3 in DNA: TGTGCCAGCAGCTCACGGAGGGGAGAAACTGAAGCTTTCTTT.

This CDR3 is CASSLVGTRNTEAFF. The CDR3 DNA reads TGCGCCAGCAGCTTGGTCGGGACAAGGAACACTGAAGCTTTCTTT. This sequence joins TRBV5-1 and TRBJ1-1, with a weak D call TRBD1 (6 bases). V lost 0 bases, J lost 1 base, and 10 bases lay in between. The CDR3 sequence is 15 residues long. Germline V gives CDR1 SGHRS, CDR2 YFSETQ.

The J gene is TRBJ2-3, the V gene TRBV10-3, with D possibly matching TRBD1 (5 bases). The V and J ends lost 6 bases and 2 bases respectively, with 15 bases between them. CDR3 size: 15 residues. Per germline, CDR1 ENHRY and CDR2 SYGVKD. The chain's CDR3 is CAIRGLFRATDTQYF. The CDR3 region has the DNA TGTGCCATCAGGGGCTTATTCAGGGCCACAGATACGCAGTATTTT.

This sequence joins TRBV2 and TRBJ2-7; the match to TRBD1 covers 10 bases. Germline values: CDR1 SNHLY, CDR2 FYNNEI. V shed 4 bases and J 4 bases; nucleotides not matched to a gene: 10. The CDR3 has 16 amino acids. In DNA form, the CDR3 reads TGTGCCAGCAGTGGGGGGTGGGGACAGGGGTTTTACGAGCAGTACTTC. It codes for CASSGGWGQGFYEQYF.

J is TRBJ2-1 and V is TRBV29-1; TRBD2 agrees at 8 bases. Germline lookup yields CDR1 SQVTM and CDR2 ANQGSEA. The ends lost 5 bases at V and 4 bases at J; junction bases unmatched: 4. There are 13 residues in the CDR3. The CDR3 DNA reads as TGCAGCGTTAGCGGGAGAGGGTACAATGAGCAGTTCTTC. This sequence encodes CSVSGRGYNEQFF.

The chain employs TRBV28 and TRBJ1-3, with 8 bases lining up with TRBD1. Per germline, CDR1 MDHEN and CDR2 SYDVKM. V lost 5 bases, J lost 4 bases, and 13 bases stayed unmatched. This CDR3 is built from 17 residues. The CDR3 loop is CASSLPRTGLKGNTIYF. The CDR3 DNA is TGTGCCAGCAGTCTCCCGAGGACAGGGTTGAAAGGAAACACCATATATTTT.

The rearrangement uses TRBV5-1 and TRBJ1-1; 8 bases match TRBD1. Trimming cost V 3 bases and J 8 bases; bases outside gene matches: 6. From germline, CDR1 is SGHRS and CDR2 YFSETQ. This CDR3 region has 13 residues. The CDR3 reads CASSYRGTGEAFF. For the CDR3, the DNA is TGCGCCAGCAGCTACAGGGGGACTGGGGAAGCTTTCTTT.